These T cell receptor beta chains were read from a single sample in a study of shared clonotypes between healthy human individuals. TCRdb's copy holds only in-frame clones and misses some; the assay was immunoSEQ multiplex PCR. The sample lists more than 900,000 clones, around 82% occurring once. The sequenced sample consisted of memory CD4+ T cells from PBMCs. The source of these receptors is a young man in good health. Some clones in this sample may be carry-over from other donors' samples. CDR3s include the opening cysteine and the closing phenylalanine or tryptophan. The D gene is left open where the match is weak. Clone size is given for some rows only: seen once, a few or many times, or a class if the clone is expanded.

TRBJ1-4	few	NA	TRBV7-2	CASSLVGEKLFF	TGTGCCAGCAGCTTAGTTGGTGAAAAACTGTTTTTT
TRBJ2-3	NA	NA	TRBV28	CASSLLGGAGGDTQYF	TGTGCCAGCAGTTTATTGGGCGGAGCCGGGGGAGATACGCAGTATTTT
TRBJ2-1	once	TRBD1	TRBV6-1	CASRWTGSSYNEQFF	TGTGCCAGCAGGTGGACAGGGAGCTCCTACAATGAGCAGTTCTTC
TRBJ2-1	once	TRBD1	TRBV11-1	CASSAGQGANDEQFF	TGTGCCAGCAGCGCGGGACAGGGGGCAAACGATGAGCAGTTCTTC
TRBJ2-3	NA	NA	TRBV28	CASSLQQGRTDTQYF	TGTGCCAGCAGTTTACAACAGGGAAGGACAGATACGCAGTATTTT
TRBJ2-5	NA	NA	TRBV2	CASNKEGRETQYF	TGTGCCAGCAACAAGGAGGGCCGGGAGACCCAGTACTTC
TRBJ2-7	NA	NA	TRBV18	CASSPLLGNEQYF	TGTGCCAGCTCACCACTATTAGGGAACGAGCAGTACTTC
TRBJ2-2	NA	NA	TRBV18	CASSKAEDTGELFF	TGTGCCAGCTCAAAAGCGGAGGACACCGGGGAGCTGTTTTTT
TRBJ2-1	NA	NA	TRBV7-6	CASSFAGTINEQFF	TGTGCCAGCAGCTTCGCCGGGACGATCAATGAGCAGTTCTTC
TRBJ2-7	NA	TRBD1	TRBV4-2	CASSQERGQGAAYEQYF	TGTGCCAGCAGCCAAGAACGTGGACAGGGGGCGGCCTACGAGCAGTACTTC
TRBJ1-4	NA	NA	TRBV5-1	CASSSQGSEKLFF	TGCGCCAGCAGTTCTCAGGGTAGCGAAAAACTGTTTTTT
TRBJ1-1	NA	NA	TRBV7-9	CASSLQGGGTEAFF	TGTGCCAGCAGCCTACAGGGCGGGGGCACTGAAGCTTTCTTT
TRBJ2-2	NA	NA	TRBV4-3	CASSQGPRVTGELFF	TGCGCCAGCAGCCAGGGGCCAAGGGTCACCGGGGAGCTGTTTTTT
TRBJ2-1	NA	NA	TRBV11-2	CASSLGVWRDLGQFF	TGTGCCAGCAGCTTAGGTGTATGGCGGGACTTGGGGCAGTTCTTC
TRBJ2-7	few	NA	TRBV6-5	CASSRYFSYEQYF	TGTGCCAGCAGCAGGTATTTCAGTTACGAGCAGTACTTC
TRBJ1-1	NA	NA	TRBV30	CAWSVGTEAFF	TGTGCCTGGAGTGTAGGCACTGAAGCTTTCTTT
TRBJ2-1	NA	TRBD2	TRBV5-1	CASSLNSREGRSEQFF	TGCGCCAGCAGCTTGAATTCGCGGGAGGGCCGGAGTGAGCAGTTCTTC
TRBJ1-1	NA	NA	TRBV21-1	CASSKRGIDTEAFF	TGTGCCAGCAGCAAACGTGGAATAGACACTGAAGCTTTCTTT
TRBJ1-1	NA	NA	TRBV5-1	CASSLFGAGGFNTEAFF	TGCGCCAGCAGCTTGTTCGGAGCGGGTGGATTTAACACTGAAGCTTTCTTT
TRBJ2-1	NA	TRBD1	TRBV7-3	CASSPGGSFNEQFF	TGTGCCAGCAGCCCAGGGGGCAGTTTCAATGAGCAGTTCTTC
TRBJ1-5	NA	NA	TRBV6-1	CASSEQTGFNQPQHF	TGTGCCAGCAGTGAACAGACAGGTTTCAATCAGCCCCAGCATTTT
TRBJ1-1	NA	NA	TRBV10-3	CAISERLLGTEAFF	TGTGCCATCAGCGAGAGACTTCTAGGTACTGAAGCTTTCTTT
TRBJ2-1	NA	TRBD2	TRBV5-1	CASSQGLAYNEQFF	TGCGCCAGCAGCCAGGGACTAGCCTACAATGAGCAGTTCTTC
TRBJ2-7	NA	NA	TRBV14	CASSQEAVPIYEQYF	TGTGCCAGCAGCCAAGAAGCGGTCCCAATCTACGAGCAGTACTTC
TRBJ2-7	few	TRBD1	TRBV7-2	CASSFSAGGSYEQYF	TGTGCCAGCAGCTTTTCGGCAGGGGGCTCCTACGAGCAGTACTTC
TRBJ1-1	NA	NA	TRBV6-1	CASRAEILNTEAFF	TGTGCCAGCAGGGCGGAGATACTGAACACTGAAGCTTTCTTT
TRBJ1-5	few	NA	TRBV6-6	CASSYQRAQPQHF	TGTGCCAGCAGTTACCAGAGGGCTCAGCCCCAGCATTTT
TRBJ2-1	NA	TRBD1	TRBV9	CASSPQGQGGINEQFF	TGTGCCAGCAGCCCCCAGGGACAGGGGGGGATCAATGAGCAGTTCTTC
TRBJ2-3	NA	NA	TRBV19	CASSFTDTQYF	TGTGCCAGTAGTTTCACAGATACGCAGTATTTT
TRBJ2-3	NA	TRBD2	TRBV4-1	CASSLGGSESDTQYF	TGCGCCAGCAGCCTGGGAGGGAGCGAGTCAGATACGCAGTATTTT
TRBJ1-4	NA	TRBD1	TRBV28	CASRPTGGSLEKLFF	TGTGCCAGCAGGCCCACAGGGGGCAGTTTAGAAAAACTGTTTTTT
TRBJ1-1	NA	NA	TRBV6-6	CASRRGENTEAFF	TGTGCCAGCAGGAGAGGGGAGAACACTGAAGCTTTCTTT
TRBJ1-5	NA	NA	TRBV30	CAWNTNANQPQHF	TGTGCCTGGAATACTAACGCAAATCAGCCCCAGCATTTT
TRBJ2-6	NA	NA	TRBV5-1	CASSAEGPGHGANVLTF	TGCGCCAGCAGCGCCGAGGGGCCAGGGCACGGGGCCAACGTCCTGACTTTC
TRBJ1-6	NA	NA	TRBV7-9	CASSLGQLNSPLHF	TGTGCCAGCAGCTTAGGGCAGCTTAATTCACCCCTCCACTTT
TRBJ1-4	NA	TRBD1	TRBV30	CAWSDGQVNEKLFF	TGTGCCTGGAGTGACGGACAGGTGAATGAAAAACTGTTTTTT
TRBJ2-3	NA	NA	TRBV4-2	CASRFEGADTQYF	TGTGCCAGCAGGTTTGAGGGGGCAGATACGCAGTATTTT
TRBJ1-2	NA	NA	TRBV9	CASSVTERANYGYTF	TGTGCCAGCAGCGTCACCGAAAGGGCAAACTATGGCTACACCTTC
TRBJ2-5	NA	TRBD1	TRBV18	CASSPLNLRQGETQYF	TGTGCCAGCTCACCACTAAACCTCCGACAGGGAGAGACCCAGTACTTC
TRBJ2-3	few	NA	TRBV5-1	CASSLGGLSVVTDTQYF	TGCGCCAGCAGCTTGGGAGGCTTGAGCGTAGTCACAGATACGCAGTATTTT
TRBJ2-2	NA	NA	TRBV19	CASRKLAGVPGELFF	TGTGCCAGTAGGAAATTGGCAGGGGTTCCCGGGGAGCTGTTTTTT
TRBJ1-5	NA	NA	TRBV7-9	CASSFEGSNQPQHF	TGTGCCAGCAGCTTCGAGGGGTCTAATCAGCCCCAGCATTTT